Described below is a single T cell receptor (beta chain) sequence and its context. Its antigen is undetermined. The data belong to a study of CD8+ T cells in alopecia areata. Treatment in this sample: oral pan-JAK inhibitor, 5-10 mg twice daily. Extraction of RNA preceded its reverse transcription into cDNA, which served as the sequencing template. Assay used: immunoSEQ multiplex PCR; TCRdb lists only in-frame clones, some missing. The sample carries about 76,000 clones, 25% to 30% recorded once. CDR3 length equals 13 residues. Per germline, CDR1 LNHNV and CDR2 YYDKDF (reference sequence). Losses at the gene ends were 3 bases for V and 5 bases for J; bases not matched to a gene: 4. Study outcomes and limitations: Scalp sequencing captures resident alphabeta T cells of normal skin too.

The chain recombines TRBV15 with TRBJ2-7, with 7 bases matching TRBD1. The sequenced sample was CD8+ T cells sorted from blood, obtained at week 4, from a patient treated with tofacitinib. The sequence derives from a human donor with alopecia areata. The CDR3 bases are TGTGCCACCAGCAGCGGAACAGGGGACGAGCAGTACTTC. Its protein product is CATSSGTGDEQYF.